These 14 T cell receptor beta chains were all obtained from the same sample, sequenced in a study of T cells in women clearing cervical HPV infection. The data were produced by immunoSEQ multiplex PCR, yet TCRdb's version contains in-frame clones alone and is incomplete. The sample has 49,000 or so clones. Sequencing was carried out using blood buffy coat. The source is a woman aged 18-70 years with a cervical HPV16 infection that either progressed to CIN3+ or cleared (not recorded which).

In the case of this clone: The CDR3 end falls 3 residues outside the read, so it is completed with the germline J gene. The chain has TRBV20-1 and TRBJ2-3; 7 bases are shared with TRBD2. CDR3 length equals 16 residues. CDR1 DFQATT and CDR2 SNEGSKA come from the germline V gene (reference sequence). With 0 bases clipped from V and 2 bases from J, the junction kept 8 bases outside the gene matches. The CDR3 sequence: CSARDPRGVLTDTQYF. The CDR3 DNA, read in part, is TGCAGTGCTAGAGATCCACGGGGGGTTCTCACAGATACG.

The sequenced CDR3 bases are TGCGCCAGCAGCTTGGAAGGGGGTCAAGGAAACACC. Protein: CASSLEGGQGNT. The complete CDR3 protein is CASSLEGGQGNTIYF. This chain joins TRBV5-1 and TRBJ1-3; D is possibly TRBD1 (6 bases). The CDR3 is cut off 3 residues early in the read; its end comes from the germline J gene. This CDR3 region has 15 residues. V was shortened by 0 bases and J by 4 bases, with 11 bases between the two germline ends. Germline CDR1 is SGHRS and CDR2 is YFSETQ.

With regard to this clone: The read ends 3 residues shy of where the CDR3 ends; the end is completed using the germline J gene. This sequence joins TRBV20-1 and TRBJ2-3; 10 bases fit TRBD2. CDR1 is DFQATT and CDR2 is SNEGSKA in the germline V gene (reference sequence). This CDR3 spans 16 amino acids. The trim removed 5 bases at V and 4 bases at J, leaving 12 bases unmatched. CDR3 sequence: CSALHLAGGRADTQYF. The sequenced CDR3 bases are TGCAGTGCTCTCCATTTAGCGGGAGGAAGGGCAGATACG.

As regards this clone: Sequencing ends 3 residues short of the CDR3 end; the germline J gene provides the rest. The V gene is TRBV2, the J gene TRBJ2-2; TRBD2 aligns across 11 bases. V lost 6 bases, J lost 5 bases, and 5 bases stayed unmatched. Germline CDR1 SNHLY, CDR2 FYNNEI. The CDR3 contains 15 residues. The CDR3: CASSLAGGHTGELFF. CDR3 DNA (partial): TGTGCCAGCAGCTTAGCGGGAGGGCATACCGGGGAG. Full variable domain (missing parts from reference TRBV2 and TRBJ2-2): EPEVTQTPSHQVTQMGQEVILRCVPISNHLYFYWYRQILGQKVEFLVSFYNNEISEKSEIFDDQFSVERPDGSNFTLKIRSTKLEDSAMYFCASSLAGGHTGELFFGEGSRLTVL.

Turning to this clone: Read coverage stops 3 residues before the CDR3 terminus; the germline J gene supplies the remainder. Different DNA sequences within this sample yield the same CDR3. The rearrangement uses TRBV20-1 and TRBJ2-3, with D possibly being TRBD1 (6 bases). V was trimmed by 6 bases and J by 0 bases, leaving 7 bases between them. Germline CDR1 reads DFQATT; CDR2 reads SNEGSKA (reference sequence). CDR3 size: 12 residues. The CDR3 loop is CSAGTSTDTQYF. Partial CDR3 DNA: TGCAGTGCCGGGACAAGCACAGATACG.

Concerning this clone itself: The sequenced fragment ends 3 residues before the CDR3 boundary, so the rest is inferred from the germline J gene. The chain couples TRBV11-3 to TRBJ2-7; D is ambiguous. In germline, CDR1 is SGHNT, CDR2 YENEEA. CDR3 length: 11 amino acids. Between the trimmed V and J ends, which lost 5 bases and 6 bases, there was a span of 8 bases. The covered CDR3 bases are TGTGCCAGCAGCGCGTCCGGCGAG. Translating it yields CASSASGE. The whole CDR3 protein reads CASSASGEQYF.

Turning to this clone: The DNA ends 3 residues before the CDR3 does, and the rest of the CDR3 is filled in from the germline J gene. The chain uses TRBV14 and TRBJ1-1, with D uncertain. The CDR3 spans 13 residues. V was shortened by 5 bases and J by 1 base, with 8 bases between the two germline ends. CDR1 and CDR2 (germline): SGHDN, FVKESK. CDR3 bases read: TGTGCCAGCAGCTTCCGGTGGAACACTGAA. Its translation: CASSFRWNTE. The whole CDR3 region reads CASSFRWNTEAFF.

Note on this clone: Read data end 3 residues before the CDR3 end; the end is taken from the germline J gene. The chain links TRBV7-2 to TRBJ2-5; D not certain. Germline assignment: CDR1 SGHTA and CDR2 FQGNSA. Trimming cost V 5 bases and J 1 base, with 5 bases left between them. The CDR3 runs 12 residues. The sequenced CDR3 bases are TGTGCCAGCAGCCTCCTCCAAGAGACC. Protein sequence: CASSLLQET. The full CDR3 reads CASSLLQETQYF.

On this clone itself: The read is 3 residues too short to cover the CDR3 end, so that end is filled in from the germline J gene. The chain carries TRBV19 and TRBJ2-2; 8 positions match TRBD1. Germline assignment: CDR1 LNHDA and CDR2 SQIVND (reference sequence). This CDR3 contains 14 residues. CDR3 bases read: TGTGCCAGTAGTATAGGGGCAGGGGGCGAAAAG. It is translated as CASSIGAGGEK. The full CDR3 protein is CASSIGAGGEKLFF.

With regard to this clone: The read finishes 3 residues shy of the CDR3 end, and the germline J gene is used to complete it. The chain has TRBV20-1 and TRBJ2-3; a weak D match, TRBD1 (6 bases). CDR3 size: 15 residues. Trimming removed 0 bases at V and 2 bases at J, with 12 bases between. CDR1 and CDR2 from the germline V gene are DFQATT and SNEGSKA (reference sequence). CDR3 DNA (partial): TGCAGTGCTAGAGATCACAGGGAAATCACAGATACG. This translates into CSARDHREITDT. The whole CDR3 region reads CSARDHREITDTQYF.

Incomplete CDR3 DNA: TGTGCCAGCAGCCGTACAGGGGTGCTAGATACG. Residues: CASSRTGVLDT. The full CDR3 is CASSRTGVLDTQYF. The chain has TRBV7-6 and TRBJ2-3; 7 bases are shared with TRBD1. The read comes to an end 3 residues before the CDR3 does, leaving the germline J gene to fill in the end. The CDR3 consists of 14 residues. Looked up from germline, CDR1 is SGHVS and CDR2 is FNYEAQ. V was clipped by 5 bases and J by 5 bases; unmatched bases: 7.

Comments on this clone: The CDR3 end is not reached by the read, which stops 3 residues before it; the germline J gene fills it in. J is TRBJ1-1 and V is TRBV11-2; D uncertain. Trimming shortened V by 6 bases and J by 7 bases, and 12 bases separated the two germline ends. The CDR3 consists of 12 residues. The germline CDR1 and CDR2 sequences are SGHAT and FQNNGV. The CDR3 loop reads CASSRVPDEAFF. The CDR3 bases that were read are TGTGCCAGCAGTCGGGTTCCTGATGAA.

The CDR3 protein is CASIETDLSYEQYF. Incomplete CDR3 DNA: TGTGCCAGCATCGAGACAGATCTCTCCTACGAG. The chain joins TRBV5-5 to TRBJ2-7; D perhaps matches TRBD1 (5 bases). The CDR3 is cut off 3 residues early in the read; its end comes from the germline J gene. In germline, CDR1 is SGHKS, CDR2 YYEKEE (reference sequence). The CDR3 spans 14 residues. V dropped 6 bases and J dropped 0 bases, with 13 bases sitting between them.

Remarks on this clone: Read data end 3 residues before the CDR3 end; the end is taken from the germline J gene. The V call is TRBV6-1, the J call TRBJ2-5; tentatively, D is TRBD2 (5 bases). In germline, CDR1 is MNHNS, CDR2 SASEGT. Trimming took off 2 bases at V and 5 bases at J, with 15 bases between the two ends. CDR3 length equals 15 residues. CDR3 protein: CASSESPGSRETQYF. CDR3 DNA (partial): TGTGCCAGCAGTGAATCGCCGGGGTCTAGGGAGACC.